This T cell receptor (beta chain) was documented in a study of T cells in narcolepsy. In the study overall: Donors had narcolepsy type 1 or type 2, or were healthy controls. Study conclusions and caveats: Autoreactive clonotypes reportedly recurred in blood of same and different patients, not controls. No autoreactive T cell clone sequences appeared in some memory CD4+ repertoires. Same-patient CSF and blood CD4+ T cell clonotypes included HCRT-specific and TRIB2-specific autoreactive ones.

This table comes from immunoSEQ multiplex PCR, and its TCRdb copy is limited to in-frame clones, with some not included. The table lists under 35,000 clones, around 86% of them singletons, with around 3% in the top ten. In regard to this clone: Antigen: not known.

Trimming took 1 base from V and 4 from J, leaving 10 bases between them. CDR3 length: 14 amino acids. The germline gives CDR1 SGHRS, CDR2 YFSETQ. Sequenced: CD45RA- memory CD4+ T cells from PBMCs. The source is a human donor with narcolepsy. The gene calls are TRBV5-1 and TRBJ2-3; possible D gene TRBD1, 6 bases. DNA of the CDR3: TGCGCCAGCAGCTTGAGGGGGATTGCAGATACGCAGTATTTT. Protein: CASSLRGIADTQYF.